The 22 T cell receptor beta chains presented below share a single source sample, sequenced in a study of CD8 T cells in Susac syndrome. A quantity of roughly 0.5 to 1 ug RNA underwent reverse transcription using random hexamers. Each CDR3 protein gets one entry after TCRdb re-called the immunoSEQ multiplex PCR reads with MiXCR. The sample carries 190,000 or so distinct CDR3 sequences, about 95% recorded once. What was sequenced was CD4+ T cells from PBMCs. The receptors stem from a human donor with multiple sclerosis.

Here the CDR3 DNA reads TGTGCCAGCTCACCCGGCGGGGTGTGGGAGCAGTACTTC. Its protein is CASSPGGVWEQYF. V and J are TRBV18 and TRBJ2-7; maybe TRBD2 (6 bases). V gave up 3 bases and J gave up 7 bases, with 13 bases separating them. Germline V gene lookup returns CDR1 KGHSH and CDR2 LQKENI. The CDR3 sequence is 13 residues long.

The genes are TRBV5-1 and TRBJ1-6, with D possibly TRBD1 on 6 matching bases. V was shortened by 5 bases and J by 5 bases, with 14 bases between the two germline ends. Germline V CDR1 and CDR2: SGHRS, YFSETQ. This CDR3 has 15 residues. CDR3 sequence: CASRYWTADNSPLHF. The CDR3 DNA is TGCGCCAGCAGATATTGGACAGCAGATAATTCACCCCTCCACTTT.

The genes are TRBV12-3 or TRBV12-4 and TRBJ1-2, with D possibly being TRBD1 (5 bases). The V gene lost 4 bases and the J gene lost 4 bases, with 16 bases spanning the gap. The CDR3 is made up of 15 amino acids. CDR3 region: CASSWRDASIYGYTF. In DNA, the CDR3 is TGTGCCAGCAGTTGGCGGGACGCTAGCATCTATGGCTACACCTTC.

The chain is built from TRBV9 and TRBJ2-7, with TRBD2 matching over 10 bases. This CDR3 has 15 amino acids. Germline trimming cut 0 bases from V and 2 bases from J; bases unmatched to any gene: 2. Germline V gene sequence: CDR1 SGDLS, CDR2 YYNGEE. CDR3 protein: CASSVATSGPYEQYF. In DNA, the CDR3 is TGTGCCAGCAGCGTAGCGACTAGCGGGCCCTACGAGCAGTACTTC. Supplemented by reference TRBV9 and TRBJ2-7, the full variable domain reads DSGVTQTPKHLITATGQRVTLRCSPRSGDLSVYWYQQSLDQGLQFLIQYYNGEERAKGNILERFSAQQFPDLHSELNLSSLELGDSALYFCASSVATSGPYEQYFGPGTRLTVT.

This clonotype has just one count. The V call is TRBV29-1, the J call TRBJ2-3, with D maybe TRBD2 (5 bases). Trimming pared 8 bases from V and 6 bases from J, leaving 15 bases between. There are 12 residues in the CDR3. Germline-derived CDR1 and CDR2 are SQVTM and ANQGSEA. DNA for the CDR3: TGCAGCACTTTACTAGTATCGGATACGCAGTATTTT. Amino acid sequence: CSTLLVSDTQYF.

CDR3 region: CASSTSRLTGWNTEAFF. As DNA, the CDR3 is TGTGCCAGCAGTACTAGCAGATTGACAGGGTGGAACACTGAAGCTTTCTTT. The V gene is TRBV6-5, the J gene TRBJ1-1, with 7 bases lining up with TRBD1. V lost 5 bases to trimming and J lost 1 base; unmatched junction nucleotides: 13. Germline loops: CDR1 MNHEY, CDR2 SVGAGI. The CDR3 is made up of 17 amino acids.

This clonotype was seen just once. The chain has TRBV12-5 and TRBJ2-5, with D perhaps TRBD2 (6 bases). The CDR3 runs to 15 residues. Germline loops: CDR1 LGHNT, CDR2 FRNRAP. The V gene lost 4 bases and the J gene lost 5 bases, with 17 bases spanning the gap. The CDR3 loop is CASGSDLLAMETQYF. CDR3 coding DNA: TGTGCTAGTGGTTCCGACTTACTAGCTATGGAGACCCAGTACTTC. Using reference TRBV12-5 and TRBJ2-5 for the parts outside the CDR3, the full variable domain is DARVTQTPRHKVTEMGQEVTMRCQPILGHNTVFWYRQTMMQGLELLAYFRNRAPLDDSGMPKDRFSAEMPDATLATLKIQPSEPRDSAVYFCASGSDLLAMETQYFGPGTRLLVL.

The chain uses TRBV28 and TRBJ2-7; TRBD1 matches 7 bases. V gave up 5 bases and J gave up 6 bases; unmatched junction bases: 4. This CDR3 has 12 residues. Per germline, CDR1 MDHEN and CDR2 SYDVKM. The CDR3: CASSRDRPEQYF. The CDR3 nucleotides are TGTGCCAGCAGTAGGGACAGACCCGAGCAGTACTTC.

V and J are TRBV20-1 and TRBJ2-3, with 9 positions matching TRBD2. The CDR3 sequence is 17 residues long. V lost 0 bases to trimming and J lost 4 bases; unmatched junction nucleotides: 11. Germline values: CDR1 DFQATT, CDR2 SNEGSKA (reference sequence). CDR3 sequence: CSAREGWSSGSADTQYF. The CDR3 DNA is TGCAGTGCTAGAGAAGGATGGAGTAGCGGGAGCGCAGATACGCAGTATTTT.

The chain employs TRBV5-1 and TRBJ2-1, with TRBD1 identical over 7 bases. V was clipped by 0 bases and J by 5 bases; unmatched bases: 5. This CDR3 spans 15 amino acids. Germline loops: CDR1 SGHRS, CDR2 YFSETQ. This CDR3 reads CASSLVAGGDNEQFF. DNA for the CDR3: TGCGCCAGCAGCTTGGTAGCAGGGGGAGACAATGAGCAGTTCTTC.

V gene TRBV15 combines with J gene TRBJ2-6, with D uncertain. The ends were cut back, 5 bases at V and 0 bases at J, with 5 bases in the middle. This CDR3 region has 14 residues. Germline V gene sequence: CDR1 LNHNV, CDR2 YYDKDF (reference sequence). This CDR3 is CATSVRSGANVLTF. CDR3 bases: TGTGCCACCAGCGTCCGCTCTGGGGCCAACGTCCTGACTTTC.

This chain uses TRBV24-1 with TRBJ2-1, with 7 bases matching TRBD2. The V and J ends lost 6 bases and 0 bases, in that order; junction bases with no gene match: 4. This CDR3 spans 15 amino acids. CDR1 is KGHDR, CDR2 SFDVKD, per germline. The CDR3 sequence: CATSLSGRSYNEQFF. CDR3 in DNA: TGTGCCACCAGTCTTAGCGGGCGCTCCTACAATGAGCAGTTCTTC.

V is TRBV4-1 and J is TRBJ2-3, with 9 bases lining up with TRBD2. The ends lost 1 base at V and 8 bases at J; junction bases unmatched: 1. The CDR3 extends over 13 amino acids. Germline values: CDR1 MGHRA, CDR2 YSYEKL. CDR3 bases: TGCGCCAGCAGCCAAGGGCGGGAGGGTACGCAGTATTTT. Translation: CASSQGREGTQYF.

J is TRBJ1-2 and V is TRBV15; TRBD1 agrees at 7 bases. V shed 0 bases, J shed 6 bases, and the junction held 4 bases outside the gene matches. Germline V lookup: CDR1 LNHNV, CDR2 YYDKDF (reference sequence). The CDR3 is 14 residues long. CDR3 sequence reads: CATSRDRGVNGYTF. The DNA for the CDR3 is TGTGCCACCAGCAGAGACAGGGGGGTGAATGGCTACACCTTC. Complete variable domain (other parts from reference TRBV15 and TRBJ1-2): DAMVIQNPRYQVTQFGKPVTLSCSQTLNHNVMYWYQQKSSQAPKLLFHYYDKDFNNEADTPDNFQSRRPNTSFCFLDIRSPGLGDTAMYLCATSRDRGVNGYTFGSGTRLTVV.

This chain joins TRBV30 and TRBJ2-3; D gene uncertain. V gave up 0 bases and J gave up 6 bases, with 4 bases separating them. Per germline, CDR1 GTSNPN and CDR2 SVGIG (reference sequence). The CDR3 totals 11 residues. CDR3 coding DNA: TGTGCCTGGAGTGTATCTGATACGCAGTATTTT. It translates to CAWSVSDTQYF.

The chain joins TRBV29-1 to TRBJ2-7; 7 bases map to TRBD2. Unmatched junction bases numbered 15, after V lost 4 bases and J lost 3 bases. The CDR3 loop spans 16 amino acids. Germline-derived CDR1 and CDR2 are SQVTM and ANQGSEA. In DNA, the CDR3 is TGCAGCGTTGTGGACGGGGGAGGGACGGGTCGCTACGAGCAGTACTTC. It encodes CSVVDGGGTGRYEQYF.

This rearrangement joins TRBV24-1 to TRBJ2-1, with 10 bases that match TRBD2. CDR3 size: 15 residues. The ends lost 9 bases at V and 6 bases at J; junction bases unmatched: 10. Germline V gives CDR1 KGHDR, CDR2 SFDVKD. The CDR3 sequence: CATAAPSGSGNEQFF. In DNA form, the CDR3 reads TGTGCCACCGCTGCCCCTAGCGGGAGTGGCAATGAGCAGTTCTTC.

V usage is TRBV12-3 or TRBV12-4 and J usage is TRBJ1-2, with D uncertain. The V and J ends lost 3 bases and 6 bases respectively, with 8 bases between them. The CDR3 has 12 amino acids. In DNA form, the CDR3 reads TGTGCCAGCAGTTTTCCGGGAGATGGCTACACCTTC. Translated: CASSFPGDGYTF.

This clonotype showed up just a few times. V and J are TRBV3-1 and TRBJ2-1; either TRBD1 or TRBD2 may supply D (5 bases each). Trimming removed 5 bases at V and 12 bases at J, with 17 bases between. The CDR3 runs to 13 residues. Germline CDR1 is LGHDT and CDR2 is YNNKEL (reference sequence). The CDR3 DNA reads as TGTGCCAGCAGCGCCCACCGGGACGGGTGGCAGTTCTTC. It specifies CASSAHRDGWQFF.

The V gene is TRBV29-1, the J gene TRBJ1-1; 11 nucleotides align to TRBD1. The junction had 2 bases not matched to a gene; V was cut back by 4 bases and J by 4 bases. Per the germline V gene, CDR1 is SQVTM and CDR2 is ANQGSEA. The CDR3 sequence is 13 residues long. In DNA form, the CDR3 reads TGCAGCGTTGGGGACAGGGGGGGCACTGAAGCTTTCTTT. It specifies CSVGDRGGTEAFF.

This chain joins TRBV6-1 and TRBJ1-5, with unresolved D. V gave up 0 bases and J gave up 2 bases, with 8 bases separating them. The CDR3 contains 15 residues. Germline-derived CDR1 and CDR2 are MNHNS and SASEGT. For the CDR3, the DNA is TGTGCCAGCAGTGAAGCAGGGAGGGGCAATCAGCCCCAGCATTTT. Protein sequence: CASSEAGRGNQPQHF.

The chain has TRBV4-2 and TRBJ2-6; 9 bases match TRBD1. The germline gives CDR1 LGHNA, CDR2 YNFKEQ. V lost 1 base to trimming and J lost 1 base; unmatched junction nucleotides: 5. This CDR3 comprises 18 residues. The CDR3 protein is CASSQVQGATSGANVLTF. CDR3 nucleotides: TGTGCCAGCAGCCAAGTACAGGGGGCCACATCTGGGGCCAACGTCCTGACTTTC.